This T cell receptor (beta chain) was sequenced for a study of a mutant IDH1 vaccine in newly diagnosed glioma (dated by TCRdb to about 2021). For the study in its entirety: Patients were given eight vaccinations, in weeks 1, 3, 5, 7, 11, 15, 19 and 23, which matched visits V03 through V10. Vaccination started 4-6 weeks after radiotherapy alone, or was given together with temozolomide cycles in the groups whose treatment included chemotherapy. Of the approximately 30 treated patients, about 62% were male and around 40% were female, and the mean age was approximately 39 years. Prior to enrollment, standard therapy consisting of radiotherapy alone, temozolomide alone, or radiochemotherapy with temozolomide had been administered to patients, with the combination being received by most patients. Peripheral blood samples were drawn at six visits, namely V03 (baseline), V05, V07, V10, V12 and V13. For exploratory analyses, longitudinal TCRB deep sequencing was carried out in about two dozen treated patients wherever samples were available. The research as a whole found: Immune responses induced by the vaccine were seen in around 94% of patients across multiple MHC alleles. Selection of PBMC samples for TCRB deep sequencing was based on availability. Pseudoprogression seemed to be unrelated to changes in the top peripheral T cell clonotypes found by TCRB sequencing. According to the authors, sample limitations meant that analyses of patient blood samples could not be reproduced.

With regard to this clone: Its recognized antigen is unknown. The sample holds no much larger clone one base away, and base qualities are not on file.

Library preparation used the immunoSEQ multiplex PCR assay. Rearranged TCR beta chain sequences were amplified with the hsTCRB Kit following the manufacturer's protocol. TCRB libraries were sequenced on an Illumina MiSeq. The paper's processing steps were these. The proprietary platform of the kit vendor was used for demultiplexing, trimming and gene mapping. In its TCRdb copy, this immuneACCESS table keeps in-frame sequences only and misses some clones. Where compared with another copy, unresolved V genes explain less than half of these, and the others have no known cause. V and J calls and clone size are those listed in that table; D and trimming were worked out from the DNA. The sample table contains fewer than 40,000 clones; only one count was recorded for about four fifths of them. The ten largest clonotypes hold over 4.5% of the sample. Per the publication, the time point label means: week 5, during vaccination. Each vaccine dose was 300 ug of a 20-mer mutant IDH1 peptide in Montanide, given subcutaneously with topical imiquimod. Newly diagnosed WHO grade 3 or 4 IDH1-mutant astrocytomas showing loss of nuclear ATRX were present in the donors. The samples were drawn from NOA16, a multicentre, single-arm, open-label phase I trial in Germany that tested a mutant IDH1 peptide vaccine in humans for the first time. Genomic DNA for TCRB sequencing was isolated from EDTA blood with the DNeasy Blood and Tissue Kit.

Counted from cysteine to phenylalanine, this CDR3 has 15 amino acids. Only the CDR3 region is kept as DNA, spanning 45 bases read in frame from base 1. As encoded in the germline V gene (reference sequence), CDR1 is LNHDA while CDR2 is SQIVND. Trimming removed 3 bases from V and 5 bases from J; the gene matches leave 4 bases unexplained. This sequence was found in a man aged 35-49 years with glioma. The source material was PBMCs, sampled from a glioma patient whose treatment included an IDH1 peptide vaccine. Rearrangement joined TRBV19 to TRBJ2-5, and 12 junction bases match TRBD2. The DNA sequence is TGTGCCAGTAGTATCTGGACTAGCGGGGATGAGACCCAGTACTTC. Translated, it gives CASSIWTSGDETQYF.